Included here is one T cell receptor beta chain sequence, with context. These data originate in a study of cytomegalovirus exposure and HLA in healthy donors. Unmatched junction bases numbered 3, after V lost 3 bases and J lost 4 bases. CDR3 length equals 16 residues. Germline CDR1 and CDR2: LGHNA and YSLEER. A multiplex PCR was run with 60 Vbeta primers and 13 Jbeta primers. Profiled with immunoSEQ multiplex PCR; TCRdb holds only in-frame clones, not every one. Of some 170,000 clones listed, around 75% are singletons. The receptor comes from a female donor in good health and CMV-seronegative. The chain uses TRBV4-3 and TRBJ2-3, with 14 bases identical to TRBD2. The sequenced material came from PBMCs. The CDR3 bases are TGCGCCAGCAGCCAGGGACTAGCGGGAGAGGCAGATACGCAGTATTTT. It is translated as CASSQGLAGEADTQYF.